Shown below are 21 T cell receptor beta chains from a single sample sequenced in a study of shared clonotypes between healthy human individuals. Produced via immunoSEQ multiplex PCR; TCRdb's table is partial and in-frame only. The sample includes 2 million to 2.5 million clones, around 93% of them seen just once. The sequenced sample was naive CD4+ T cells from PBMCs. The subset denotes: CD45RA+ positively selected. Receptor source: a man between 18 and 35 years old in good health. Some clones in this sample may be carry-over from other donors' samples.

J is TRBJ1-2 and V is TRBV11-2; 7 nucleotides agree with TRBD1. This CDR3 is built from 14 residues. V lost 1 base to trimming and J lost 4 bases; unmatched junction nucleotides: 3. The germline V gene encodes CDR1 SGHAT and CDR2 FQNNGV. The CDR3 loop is CASSLGDSLYGYTF. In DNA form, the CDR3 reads TGTGCCAGCAGCTTAGGGGACAGCCTCTATGGCTACACCTTC.

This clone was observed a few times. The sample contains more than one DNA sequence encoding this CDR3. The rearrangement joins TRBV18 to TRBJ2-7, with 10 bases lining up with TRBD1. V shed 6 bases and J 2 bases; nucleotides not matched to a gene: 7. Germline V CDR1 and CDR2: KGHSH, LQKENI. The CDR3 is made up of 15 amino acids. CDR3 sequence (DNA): TGTGCCAGCTCCCAAGGGACAGGGGCCCCCTACGAGCAGTACTTC. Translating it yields CASSQGTGAPYEQYF.

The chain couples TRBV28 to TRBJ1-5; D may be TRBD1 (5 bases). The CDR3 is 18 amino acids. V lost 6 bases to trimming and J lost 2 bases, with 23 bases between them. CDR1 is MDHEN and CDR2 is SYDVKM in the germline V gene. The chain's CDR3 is CASSLTTGGRRGNQPQHF. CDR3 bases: TGTGCCAGCAGCCTCACTACTGGGGGACGGCGGGGCAATCAGCCCCAGCATTTT.

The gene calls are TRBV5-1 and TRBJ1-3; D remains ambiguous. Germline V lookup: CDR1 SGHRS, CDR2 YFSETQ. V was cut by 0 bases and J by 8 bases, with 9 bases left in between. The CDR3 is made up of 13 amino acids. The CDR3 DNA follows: TGCGCCAGCAGCTTGGTCTTTCCCGACACCATATATTTT. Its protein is CASSLVFPDTIYF. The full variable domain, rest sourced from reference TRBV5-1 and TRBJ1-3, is KAGVTQTPRYLIKTRGQQVTLSCSPISGHRSVSWYQQTPGQGLQFLFEYFSETQRNKGNFPGRFSGRQFSNSRSEMNVSTLELGDSALYLCASSLVFPDTIYFGEGSWLTVV.

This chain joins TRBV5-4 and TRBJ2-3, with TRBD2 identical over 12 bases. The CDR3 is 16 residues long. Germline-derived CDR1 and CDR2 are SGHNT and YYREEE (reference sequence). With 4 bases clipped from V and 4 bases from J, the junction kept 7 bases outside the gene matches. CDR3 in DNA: TGTGCCAGCAGCCGACTAGCGGGAGCGGGTGCAGATACGCAGTATTTT. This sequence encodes CASSRLAGAGADTQYF.

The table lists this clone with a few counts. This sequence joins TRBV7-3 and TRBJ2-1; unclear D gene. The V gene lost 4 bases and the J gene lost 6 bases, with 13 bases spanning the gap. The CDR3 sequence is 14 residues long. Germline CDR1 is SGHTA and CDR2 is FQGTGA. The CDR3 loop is CASSSQSRSNEQFF. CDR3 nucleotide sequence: TGTGCCAGCAGCTCGCAATCCAGAAGCAATGAGCAGTTCTTC.

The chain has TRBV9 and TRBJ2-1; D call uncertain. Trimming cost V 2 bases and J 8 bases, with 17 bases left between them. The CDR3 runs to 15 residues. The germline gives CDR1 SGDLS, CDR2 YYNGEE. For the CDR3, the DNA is TGTGCCAGCAGCGTCGACCCCTCAGGCATCCATGAGCAGTTCTTC. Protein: CASSVDPSGIHEQFF. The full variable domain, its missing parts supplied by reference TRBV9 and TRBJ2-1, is DSGVTQTPKHLITATGQRVTLRCSPRSGDLSVYWYQQSLDQGLQFLIQYYNGEERAKGNILERFSAQQFPDLHSELNLSSLELGDSALYFCASSVDPSGIHEQFFGPGTRLTVL.

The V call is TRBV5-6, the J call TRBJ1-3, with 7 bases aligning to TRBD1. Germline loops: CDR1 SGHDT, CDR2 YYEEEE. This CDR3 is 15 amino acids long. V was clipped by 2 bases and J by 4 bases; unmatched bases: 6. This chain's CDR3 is CASSLLTGWGNTIYF. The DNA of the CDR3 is TGTGCCAGCAGCTTACTGACAGGGTGGGGAAACACCATATATTTT. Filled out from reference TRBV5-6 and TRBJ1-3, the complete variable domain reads DAGVTQSPTHLIKTRGQQVTLRCSPKSGHDTVSWYQQALGQGPQFIFQYYEEEERQRGNFPDRFSGHQFPNYSSELNVNALLLGDSALYLCASSLLTGWGNTIYFGEGSWLTVV.

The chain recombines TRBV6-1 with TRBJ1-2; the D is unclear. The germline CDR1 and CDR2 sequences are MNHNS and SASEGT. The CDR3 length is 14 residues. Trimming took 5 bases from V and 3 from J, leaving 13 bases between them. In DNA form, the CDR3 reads TGTGCCAGCAGTCATCGACCCCCCGACTATGGCTACACCTTC. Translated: CASSHRPPDYGYTF.

CDR3 protein: CASSLTSGRKDTQYF. For the CDR3, the DNA is TGTGCCAGTAGTCTGACTAGCGGGAGGAAAGATACGCAGTATTTT. V usage is TRBV19 and J usage is TRBJ2-3; TRBD2 matches 13 bases. J gave up 5 bases and V 5 bases, and 4 bases lay outside the gene matches. CDR1 is LNHDA and CDR2 is SQIVND in the germline V gene (reference sequence). The CDR3 spans 15 residues.

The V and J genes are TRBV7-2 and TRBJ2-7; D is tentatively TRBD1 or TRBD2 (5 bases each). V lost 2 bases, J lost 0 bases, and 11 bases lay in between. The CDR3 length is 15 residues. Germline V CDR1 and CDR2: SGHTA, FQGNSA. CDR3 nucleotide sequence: TGTGCCAGCAGCTTAACGGGACCGTCCTCCTACGAGCAGTACTTC. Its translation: CASSLTGPSSYEQYF.

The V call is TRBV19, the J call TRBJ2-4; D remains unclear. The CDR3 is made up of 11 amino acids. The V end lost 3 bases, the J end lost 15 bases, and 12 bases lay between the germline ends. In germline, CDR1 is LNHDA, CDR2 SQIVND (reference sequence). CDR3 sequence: CASSMRWIPYF. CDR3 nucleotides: TGTGCCAGTAGTATGCGGTGGATCCCGTACTTC. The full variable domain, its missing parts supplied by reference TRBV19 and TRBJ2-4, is DGGITQSPKYLFRKEGQNVTLSCEQNLNHDAMYWYRQDPGQGLRLIYYSQIVNDFQKGDIAEGYSVSREKKESFPLTVTSAQKNPTAFYLCASSMRWIPYFGAGTRLSVL.

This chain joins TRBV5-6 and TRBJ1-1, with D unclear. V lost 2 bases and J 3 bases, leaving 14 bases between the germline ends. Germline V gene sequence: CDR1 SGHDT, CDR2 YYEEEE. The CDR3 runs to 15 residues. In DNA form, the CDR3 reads TGTGCCAGCAGCTTAGTGTCTGGCCTCGACACTGAAGCTTTCTTT. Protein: CASSLVSGLDTEAFF. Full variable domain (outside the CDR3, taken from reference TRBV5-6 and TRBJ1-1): DAGVTQSPTHLIKTRGQQVTLRCSPKSGHDTVSWYQQALGQGPQFIFQYYEEEERQRGNFPDRFSGHQFPNYSSELNVNALLLGDSALYLCASSLVSGLDTEAFFGQGTRLTVV.

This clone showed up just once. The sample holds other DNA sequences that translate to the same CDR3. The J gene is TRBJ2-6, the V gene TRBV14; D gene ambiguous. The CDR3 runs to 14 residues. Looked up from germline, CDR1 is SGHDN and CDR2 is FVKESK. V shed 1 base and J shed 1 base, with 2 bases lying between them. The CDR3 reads CASSQASGANVLTF. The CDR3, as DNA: TGTGCCAGCAGCCAAGCTTCTGGGGCCAACGTCCTGACTTTC.

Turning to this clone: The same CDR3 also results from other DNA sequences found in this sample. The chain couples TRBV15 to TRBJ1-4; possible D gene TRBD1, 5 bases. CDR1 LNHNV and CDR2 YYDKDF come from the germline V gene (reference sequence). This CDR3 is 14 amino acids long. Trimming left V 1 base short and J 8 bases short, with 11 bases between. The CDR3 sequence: CATSRGQGNEKLFF. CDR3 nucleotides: TGTGCCACCAGCAGAGGGCAGGGAAACGAAAAACTGTTTTTT.

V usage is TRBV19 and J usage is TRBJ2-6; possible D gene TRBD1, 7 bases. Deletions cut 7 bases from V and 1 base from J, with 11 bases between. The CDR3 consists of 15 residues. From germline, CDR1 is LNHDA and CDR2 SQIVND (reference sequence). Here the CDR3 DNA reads TGTGCCAGTATGACAGGGAGGTCTGGGGCCAACGTCCTGACTTTC. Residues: CASMTGRSGANVLTF.

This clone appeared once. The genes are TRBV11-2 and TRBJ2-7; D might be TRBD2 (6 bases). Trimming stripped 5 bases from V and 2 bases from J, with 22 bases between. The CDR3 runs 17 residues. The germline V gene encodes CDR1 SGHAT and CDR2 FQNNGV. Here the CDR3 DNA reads TGTGCCAGCAGCCCCCGGCTCGGCGGGACTGGGGCCTACGAGCAGTACTTC. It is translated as CASSPRLGGTGAYEQYF.

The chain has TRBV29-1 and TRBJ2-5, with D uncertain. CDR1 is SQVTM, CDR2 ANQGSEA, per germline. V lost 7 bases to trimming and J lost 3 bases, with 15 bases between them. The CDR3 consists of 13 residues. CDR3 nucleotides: TGCAGCGCCCAACAACACTTGAAAGAGACCCAGTACTTC. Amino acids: CSAQQHLKETQYF.

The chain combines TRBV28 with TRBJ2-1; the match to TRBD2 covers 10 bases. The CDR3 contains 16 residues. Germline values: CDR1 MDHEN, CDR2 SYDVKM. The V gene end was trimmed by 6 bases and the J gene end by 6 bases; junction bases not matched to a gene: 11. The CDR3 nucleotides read TGTGCCAGCAGCGAAGGGGGGGCTAGCGGGAGCAATGAGCAGTTCTTC. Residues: CASSEGGASGSNEQFF.

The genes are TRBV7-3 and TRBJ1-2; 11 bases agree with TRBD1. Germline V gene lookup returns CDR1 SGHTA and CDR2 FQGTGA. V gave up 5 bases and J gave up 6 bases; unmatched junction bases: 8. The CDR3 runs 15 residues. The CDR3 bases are TGTGCCAGCAGCCGAACGGGACAGGGGGTAGATGGCTACACCTTC. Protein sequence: CASSRTGQGVDGYTF.

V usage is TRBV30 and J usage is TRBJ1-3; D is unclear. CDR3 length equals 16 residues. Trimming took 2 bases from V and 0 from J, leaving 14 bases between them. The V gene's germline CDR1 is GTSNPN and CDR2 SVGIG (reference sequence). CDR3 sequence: CAWSPPAPFSGNTIYF. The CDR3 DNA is TGTGCCTGGAGTCCCCCGGCACCGTTCTCTGGAAACACCATATATTTT.